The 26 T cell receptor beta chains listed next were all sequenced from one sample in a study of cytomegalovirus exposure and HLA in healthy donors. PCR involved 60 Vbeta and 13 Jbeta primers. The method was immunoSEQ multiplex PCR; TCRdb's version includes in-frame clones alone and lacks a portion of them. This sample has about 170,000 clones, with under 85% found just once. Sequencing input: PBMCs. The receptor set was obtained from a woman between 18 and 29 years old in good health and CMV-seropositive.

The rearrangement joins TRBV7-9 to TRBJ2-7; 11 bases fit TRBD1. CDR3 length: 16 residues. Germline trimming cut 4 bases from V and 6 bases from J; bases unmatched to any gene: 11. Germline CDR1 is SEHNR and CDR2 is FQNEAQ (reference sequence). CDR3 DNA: TGTGCCAGCAGCTCTGGCGGGGAGGACAGGGGGCGCGAGCAGTACTTC. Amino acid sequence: CASSSGGEDRGREQYF.

The CDR3 sequence: CAWRDPPGTEAFF. Here the CDR3 DNA reads TGTGCCTGGAGAGACCCCCCGGGGACTGAAGCTTTCTTT. The rearrangement links TRBV30 to TRBJ1-1; D is uncertain. The CDR3 totals 13 residues. V lost 3 bases to trimming and J lost 5 bases, with 13 bases between them. The germline V gene encodes CDR1 GTSNPN and CDR2 SVGIG (reference sequence).

The CDR3 DNA reads as TGTGCCAGCGACAGGGGAAGCCGGACTGAAGCTTTCTTT. This sequence encodes CASDRGSRTEAFF. The chain joins TRBV2 to TRBJ1-1; 8 nucleotides agree with TRBD1. The J segment lost 5 bases and the V segment lost 8 bases, leaving 7 bases of the junction unmatched. This CDR3 comprises 13 residues. Germline CDR1 reads SNHLY; CDR2 reads FYNNEI.

The CDR3 loop reads CASSLFGQGAWNTIYF. CDR3 bases: TGTGCCAGCAGCTTATTCGGACAGGGGGCATGGAACACCATATATTTT. The chain carries TRBV5-6 and TRBJ1-3; 11 bases map to TRBD1. The V and J ends lost 2 bases and 7 bases, in that order; junction bases with no gene match: 8. This CDR3 has 16 amino acids. CDR1 SGHDT and CDR2 YYEEEE come from the germline V gene.

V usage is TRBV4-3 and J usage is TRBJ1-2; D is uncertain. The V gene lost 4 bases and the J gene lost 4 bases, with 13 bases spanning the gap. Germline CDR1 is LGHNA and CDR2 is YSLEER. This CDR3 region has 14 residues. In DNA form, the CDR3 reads TGCGCCAGCAGCCTCGCACAGTCGACCTATGGCTACACCTTC. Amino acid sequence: CASSLAQSTYGYTF.

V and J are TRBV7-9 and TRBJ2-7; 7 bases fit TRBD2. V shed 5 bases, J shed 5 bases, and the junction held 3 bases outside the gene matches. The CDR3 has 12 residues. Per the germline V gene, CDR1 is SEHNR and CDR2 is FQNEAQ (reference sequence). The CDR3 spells CASSGTIHEQYF. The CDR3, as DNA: TGTGCCAGCAGCGGGACTATACACGAGCAGTACTTC.

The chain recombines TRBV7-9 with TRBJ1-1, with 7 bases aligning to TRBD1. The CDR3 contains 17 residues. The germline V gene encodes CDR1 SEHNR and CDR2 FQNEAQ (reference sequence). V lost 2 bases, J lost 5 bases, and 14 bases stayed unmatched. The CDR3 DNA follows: TGTGCCAGCAGCTTACGACCTTTTGGGCAGGGGGATACTGAAGCTTTCTTT. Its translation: CASSLRPFGQGDTEAFF.

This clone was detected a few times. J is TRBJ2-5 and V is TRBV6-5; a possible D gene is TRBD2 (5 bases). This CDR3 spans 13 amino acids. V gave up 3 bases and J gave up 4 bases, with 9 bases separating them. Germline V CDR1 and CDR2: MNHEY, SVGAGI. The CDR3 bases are TGTGCCAGCAGTTATTTCCGGGGAGAGACCCAGTACTTC. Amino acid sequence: CASSYFRGETQYF.

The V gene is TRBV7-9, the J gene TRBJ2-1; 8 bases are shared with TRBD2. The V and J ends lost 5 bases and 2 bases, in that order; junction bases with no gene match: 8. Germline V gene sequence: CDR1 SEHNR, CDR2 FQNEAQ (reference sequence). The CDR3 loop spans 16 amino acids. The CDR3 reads CASSPSGGTAYNEQFF. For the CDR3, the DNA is TGTGCCAGCAGCCCCTCGGGGGGGACGGCCTACAATGAGCAGTTCTTC. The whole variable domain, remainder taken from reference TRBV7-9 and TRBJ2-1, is DTGVSQNPRHKITKRGQNVTFRCDPISEHNRLYWYRQTLGQGPEFLTYFQNEAQLEKSRLLSDRFSAERPKGSFSTLEIQRTEQGDSAMYLCASSPSGGTAYNEQFFGPGTRLTVL.

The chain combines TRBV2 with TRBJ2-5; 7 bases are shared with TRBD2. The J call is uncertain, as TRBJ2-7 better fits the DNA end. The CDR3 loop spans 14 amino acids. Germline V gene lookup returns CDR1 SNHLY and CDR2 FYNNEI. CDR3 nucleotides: TGTGCCAGCAGTTCGACTAGCAAGCCCTACGAGCAGTACTTC. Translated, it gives CASSSTSKPYEQYF.

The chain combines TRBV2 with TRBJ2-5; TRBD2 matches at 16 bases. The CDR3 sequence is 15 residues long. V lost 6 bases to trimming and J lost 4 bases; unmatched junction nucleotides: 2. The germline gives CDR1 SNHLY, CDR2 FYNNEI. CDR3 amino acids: CASRGTSGGGETQYF. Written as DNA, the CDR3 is TGTGCCAGCAGGGGGACTAGCGGGGGGGGAGAGACCCAGTACTTC.

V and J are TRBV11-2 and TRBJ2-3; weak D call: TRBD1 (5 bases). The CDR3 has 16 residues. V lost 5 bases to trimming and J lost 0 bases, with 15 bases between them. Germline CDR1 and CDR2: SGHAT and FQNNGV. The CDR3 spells CASSPKGLPSTDTQYF. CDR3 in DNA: TGTGCCAGCAGCCCCAAGGGGCTTCCTAGCACAGATACGCAGTATTTT.

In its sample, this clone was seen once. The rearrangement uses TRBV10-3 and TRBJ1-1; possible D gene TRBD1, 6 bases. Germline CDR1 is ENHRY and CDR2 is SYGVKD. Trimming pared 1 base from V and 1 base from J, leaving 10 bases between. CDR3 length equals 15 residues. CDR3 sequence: CAISELAGENTEAFF. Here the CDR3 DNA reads TGTGCCATCAGTGAGTTAGCAGGGGAGAACACTGAAGCTTTCTTT.

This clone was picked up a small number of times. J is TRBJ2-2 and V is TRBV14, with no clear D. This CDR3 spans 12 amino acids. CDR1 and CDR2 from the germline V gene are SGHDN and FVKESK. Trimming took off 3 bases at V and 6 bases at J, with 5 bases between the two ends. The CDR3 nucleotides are TGTGCCAGCAGCCACCCGGCCGGGGAGCTGTTTTTT. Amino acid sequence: CASSHPAGELFF.

Written as DNA, the CDR3 is TGCGCCAGCAGCCTAGGACAGGGGGCATCTGATGGCTACACCTTC. Translating gives CASSLGQGASDGYTF. The chain combines TRBV4-3 with TRBJ1-2; the match to TRBD1 covers 11 bases. The CDR3 is 15 residues long. V trimming: 4 bases; J trimming: 6 bases; junction bases outside the gene matches: 7. Looked up from germline, CDR1 is LGHNA and CDR2 is YSLEER.

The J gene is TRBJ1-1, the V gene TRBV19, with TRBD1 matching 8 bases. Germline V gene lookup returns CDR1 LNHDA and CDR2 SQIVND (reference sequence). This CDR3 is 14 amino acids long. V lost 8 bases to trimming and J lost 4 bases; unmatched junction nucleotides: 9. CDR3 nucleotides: TGTGCCAGTCGAAGTCCTACAGGGGGCACTGAAGCTTTCTTT. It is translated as CASRSPTGGTEAFF.

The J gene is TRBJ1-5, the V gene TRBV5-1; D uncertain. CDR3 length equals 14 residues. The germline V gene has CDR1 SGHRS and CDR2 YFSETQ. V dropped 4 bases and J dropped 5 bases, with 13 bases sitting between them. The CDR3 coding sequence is TGCGCCAGCAGCCGGACGGAGGGCTATCAGCCCCAGCATTTT. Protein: CASSRTEGYQPQHF.

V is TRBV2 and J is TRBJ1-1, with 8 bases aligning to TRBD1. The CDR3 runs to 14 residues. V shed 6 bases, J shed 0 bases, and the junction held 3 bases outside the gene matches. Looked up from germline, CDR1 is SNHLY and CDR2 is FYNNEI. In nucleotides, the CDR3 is TGTGCCAGCAGAAAGGGACAGGTGAACACTGAAGCTTTCTTT. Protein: CASRKGQVNTEAFF.

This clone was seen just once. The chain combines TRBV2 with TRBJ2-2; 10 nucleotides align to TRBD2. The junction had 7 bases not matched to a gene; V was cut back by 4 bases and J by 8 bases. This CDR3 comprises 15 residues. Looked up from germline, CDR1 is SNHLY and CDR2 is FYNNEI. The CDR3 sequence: CASSVSGGAFGELFF. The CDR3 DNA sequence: TGTGCCAGCAGTGTGAGCGGGGGGGCATTTGGGGAGCTGTTTTTT. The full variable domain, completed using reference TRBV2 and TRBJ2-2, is EPEVTQTPSHQVTQMGQEVILRCVPISNHLYFYWYRQILGQKVEFLVSFYNNEISEKSEIFDDQFSVERPDGSNFTLKIRSTKLEDSAMYFCASSVSGGAFGELFFGEGSRLTVL.

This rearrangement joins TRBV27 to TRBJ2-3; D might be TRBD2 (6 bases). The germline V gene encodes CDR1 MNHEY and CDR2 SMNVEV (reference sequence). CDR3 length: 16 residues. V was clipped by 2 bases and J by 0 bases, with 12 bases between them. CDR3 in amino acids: CASSLKDYLSTDTQYF. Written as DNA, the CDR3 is TGTGCCAGCAGTTTAAAGGACTACCTTAGCACAGATACGCAGTATTTT.

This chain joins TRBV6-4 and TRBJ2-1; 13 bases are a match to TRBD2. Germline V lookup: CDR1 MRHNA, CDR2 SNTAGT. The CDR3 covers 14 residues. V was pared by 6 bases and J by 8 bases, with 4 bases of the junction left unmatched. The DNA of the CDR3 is TGTGCCAGCAGCACTAGCGGGGGGGCCTATGAGCAGTTCTTC. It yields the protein CASSTSGGAYEQFF.

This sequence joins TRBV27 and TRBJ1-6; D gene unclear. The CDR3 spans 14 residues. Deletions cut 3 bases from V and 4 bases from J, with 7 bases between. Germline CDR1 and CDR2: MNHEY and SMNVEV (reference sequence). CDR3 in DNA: TGTGCCAGCAGTTTCGCGAGTTATAATTCACCCCTCCACTTT. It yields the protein CASSFASYNSPLHF.

CDR3 sequence (DNA): TGTGCCAGCAGCTTTCCGTCGGGGCAGTACTTC. Its translation: CASSFPSGQYF. The chain carries TRBV9 and TRBJ2-7; no clear D gene. The CDR3 has 11 residues. Looked up from germline, CDR1 is SGDLS and CDR2 is YYNGEE. Trimming left V 4 bases short and J 9 bases short, with 11 bases between.

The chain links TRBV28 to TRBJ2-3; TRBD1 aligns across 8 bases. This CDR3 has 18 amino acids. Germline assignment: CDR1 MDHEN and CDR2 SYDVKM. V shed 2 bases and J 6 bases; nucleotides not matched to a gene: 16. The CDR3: CASSLAPGQGAPTDTQYF. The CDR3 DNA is TGTGCCAGCAGTTTAGCCCCGGGGCAGGGGGCGCCTACGGATACGCAGTATTTT.

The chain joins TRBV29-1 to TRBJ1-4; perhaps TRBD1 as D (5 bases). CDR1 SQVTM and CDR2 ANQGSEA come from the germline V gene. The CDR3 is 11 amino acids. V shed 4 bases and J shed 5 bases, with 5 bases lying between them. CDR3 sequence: CSVGQNEKLFF. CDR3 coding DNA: TGCAGCGTTGGACAGAATGAAAAACTGTTTTTT.

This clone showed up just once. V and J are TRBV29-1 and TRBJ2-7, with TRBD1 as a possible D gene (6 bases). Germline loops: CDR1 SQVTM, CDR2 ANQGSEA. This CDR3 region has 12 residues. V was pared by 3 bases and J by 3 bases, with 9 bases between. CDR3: CSVELGGYEQYF. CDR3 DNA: TGCAGCGTTGAGTTAGGGGGCTACGAGCAGTACTTC.